The 6 T cell receptor beta chains below come from one sample, sequenced in a study of STAT5B mutations in CD4+ large granular lymphocyte leukemia. The method was immunoSEQ multiplex PCR; TCRdb's version includes in-frame clones alone and lacks a portion of them. The sample has 20,000 to 25,000 clones, roughly 77% seen once; the top ten hold roughly 31%. Material for sequencing was CD4+ T cells from blood buffy coats. The origin of the receptors is a human donor in good health.

The gene calls are TRBV19 and TRBJ2-3; tentatively, D is TRBD1 (5 bases). Germline values: CDR1 LNHDA, CDR2 SQIVND (reference sequence). CDR3 length equals 14 residues. The V and J ends lost 4 bases and 3 bases respectively, with 11 bases between them. CDR3 in amino acids: CASSNRRGTDTQYF. Written as DNA, the CDR3 is TGTGCCAGTAGTAACAGGAGAGGAACAGATACGCAGTATTTT.

This clone was observed a handful of times. This chain uses TRBV7-6 with TRBJ2-3; D is perhaps TRBD1 or TRBD2 (6 bases each). The V gene's germline CDR1 is SGHVS and CDR2 FNYEAQ. The V and J ends lost 1 base and 4 bases respectively, with 15 bases between them. This CDR3 is 16 amino acids long. DNA of the CDR3: TGTGCCAGCAGCTTAGGTGGAGGGGGTACGGCAGATACGCAGTATTTT. Translation: CASSLGGGGTADTQYF.

V is TRBV28 and J is TRBJ2-7; D may be TRBD2 (6 bases). In germline, CDR1 is MDHEN, CDR2 SYDVKM. Trimming shortened V by 5 bases and J by 5 bases, and 16 bases separated the two germline ends. CDR3 length: 14 residues. The CDR3 sequence is CASSRGGTANEQYF. CDR3 DNA sequence: TGTGCCAGCAGTCGTGGAGGGACCGCCAACGAGCAGTACTTC. Using reference TRBV28 and TRBJ2-7 for the parts outside the CDR3, the full variable domain is DVKVTQSSRYLVKRTGEKVFLECVQDMDHENMFWYRQDPGLGLRLIYFSYDVKMKEKGDIPEGYSVSREKKERFSLILESASTNQTSMYLCASSRGGTANEQYFGPGTRLTVT.

The chain combines TRBV2 with TRBJ1-4, with 10 bases lining up with TRBD1. The V segment lost 4 bases and the J segment 8 bases; nucleotides outside the gene matches: 1. This CDR3 spans 13 amino acids. Germline lookup yields CDR1 SNHLY and CDR2 FYNNEI. The CDR3: CASSGQGAEKLFF. The CDR3 DNA follows: TGTGCCAGCAGTGGACAGGGGGCAGAAAAACTGTTTTTT.

The rearrangement uses TRBV2 and TRBJ2-7, with 15 positions matching TRBD2. The junction had 14 bases not matched to a gene; V was cut back by 4 bases and J by 1 base. This CDR3 contains 20 residues. Germline CDR1 reads SNHLY; CDR2 reads FYNNEI. The DNA of the CDR3 is TGTGCCAGCAGTGTCGCGGCCGGGGGGACTAGCGGGAGGAGGTCCTACGAGCAGTACTTC. Protein sequence: CASSVAAGGTSGRRSYEQYF.

This clone has just one count. The rearrangement uses TRBV5-4 and TRBJ2-3; D is ambiguous. This CDR3 has 13 residues. Germline V gene lookup returns CDR1 SGHNT and CDR2 YYREEE (reference sequence). V shed 7 bases and J shed 3 bases, with 12 bases lying between them. CDR3 bases: TGTGCCAGCTCCGCTAGGGAAACAGATACGCAGTATTTT. As protein: CASSARETDTQYF.